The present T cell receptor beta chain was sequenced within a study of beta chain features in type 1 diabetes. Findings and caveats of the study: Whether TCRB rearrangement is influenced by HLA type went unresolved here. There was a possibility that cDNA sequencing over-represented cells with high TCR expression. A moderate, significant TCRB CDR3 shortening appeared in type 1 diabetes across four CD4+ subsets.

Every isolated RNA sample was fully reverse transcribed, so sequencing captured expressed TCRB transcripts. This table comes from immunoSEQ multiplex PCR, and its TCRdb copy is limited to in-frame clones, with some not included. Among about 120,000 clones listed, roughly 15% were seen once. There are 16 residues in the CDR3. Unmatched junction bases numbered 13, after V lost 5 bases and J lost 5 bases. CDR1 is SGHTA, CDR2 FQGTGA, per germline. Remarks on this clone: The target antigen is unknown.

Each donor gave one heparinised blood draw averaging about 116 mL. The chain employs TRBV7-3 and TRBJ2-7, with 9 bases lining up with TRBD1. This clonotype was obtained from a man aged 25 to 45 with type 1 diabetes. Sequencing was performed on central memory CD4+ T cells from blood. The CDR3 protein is CASSQTGTGKSHEQYF. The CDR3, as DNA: TGTGCCAGCAGCCAAACCGGGACAGGGAAATCGCACGAGCAGTACTTC.